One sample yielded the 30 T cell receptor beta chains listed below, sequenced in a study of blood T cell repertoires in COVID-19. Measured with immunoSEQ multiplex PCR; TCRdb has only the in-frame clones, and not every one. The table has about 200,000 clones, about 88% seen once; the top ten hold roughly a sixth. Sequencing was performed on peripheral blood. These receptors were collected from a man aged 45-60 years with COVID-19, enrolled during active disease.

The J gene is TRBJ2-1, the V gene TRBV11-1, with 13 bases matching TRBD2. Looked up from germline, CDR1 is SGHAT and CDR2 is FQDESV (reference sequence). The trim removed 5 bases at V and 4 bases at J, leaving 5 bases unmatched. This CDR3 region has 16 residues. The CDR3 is CASSPRLAGGYNEQFF. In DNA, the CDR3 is TGTGCCAGCAGCCCGAGACTAGCGGGAGGTTACAATGAGCAGTTCTTC.

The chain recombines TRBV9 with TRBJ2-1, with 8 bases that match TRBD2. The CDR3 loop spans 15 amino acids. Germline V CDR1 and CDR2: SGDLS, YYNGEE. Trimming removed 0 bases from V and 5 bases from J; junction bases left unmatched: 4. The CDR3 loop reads CASSVDSGGNNEQFF. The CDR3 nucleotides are TGTGCCAGCAGCGTAGACAGCGGGGGTAACAATGAGCAGTTCTTC.

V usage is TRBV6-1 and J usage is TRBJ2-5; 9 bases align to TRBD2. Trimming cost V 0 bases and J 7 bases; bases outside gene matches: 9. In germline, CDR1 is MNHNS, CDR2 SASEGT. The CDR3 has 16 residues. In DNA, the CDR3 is TGTGCCAGCAGTGAAGCAGGCGGGGGGGCTGTGGGGACCCAGTACTTC. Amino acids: CASSEAGGGAVGTQYF.

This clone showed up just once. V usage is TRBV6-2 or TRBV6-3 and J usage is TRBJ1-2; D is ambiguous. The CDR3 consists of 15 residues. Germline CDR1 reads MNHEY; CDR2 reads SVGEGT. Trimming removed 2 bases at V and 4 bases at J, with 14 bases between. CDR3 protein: CASSYDGGPGYGYTF. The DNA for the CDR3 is TGTGCCAGCAGTTACGACGGCGGCCCGGGCTATGGCTACACCTTC.

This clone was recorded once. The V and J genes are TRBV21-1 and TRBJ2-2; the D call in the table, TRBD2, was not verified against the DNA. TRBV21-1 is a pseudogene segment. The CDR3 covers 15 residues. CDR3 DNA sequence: TGTGCCAGCAGAGTGAGACCTGAGGAACACCGGGGAGCTGTTTTT. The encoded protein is CASRVRPEEHRGAVF.

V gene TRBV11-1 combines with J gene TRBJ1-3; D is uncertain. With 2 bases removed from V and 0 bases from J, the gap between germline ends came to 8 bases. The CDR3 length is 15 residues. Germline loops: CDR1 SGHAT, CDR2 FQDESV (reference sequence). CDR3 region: CASSLLSSSGNTIYF. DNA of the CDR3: TGTGCCAGCAGCTTACTGAGTTCCTCTGGAAACACCATATATTTT.

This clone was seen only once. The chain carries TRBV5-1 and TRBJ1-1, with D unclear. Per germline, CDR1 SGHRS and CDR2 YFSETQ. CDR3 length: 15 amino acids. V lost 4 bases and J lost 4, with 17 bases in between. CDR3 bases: TGCGCCAGCAGCGAGGGAACTAATCCCGGCACTGAAGCTTTCTTT. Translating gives CASSEGTNPGTEAFF.

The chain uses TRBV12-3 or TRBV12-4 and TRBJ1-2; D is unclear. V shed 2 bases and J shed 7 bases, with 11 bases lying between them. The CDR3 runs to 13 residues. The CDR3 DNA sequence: TGTGCCAGCAGTTTACTTCTTACTAGTGGCTACACCTTC. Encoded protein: CASSLLLTSGYTF.

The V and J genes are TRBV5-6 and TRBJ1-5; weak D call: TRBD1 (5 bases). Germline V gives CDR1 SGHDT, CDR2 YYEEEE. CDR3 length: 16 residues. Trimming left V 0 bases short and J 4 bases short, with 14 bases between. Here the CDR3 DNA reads TGTGCCAGCAGCTTGGCGGAGGGGAGGATGAATCAGCCCCAGCATTTT. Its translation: CASSLAEGRMNQPQHF.

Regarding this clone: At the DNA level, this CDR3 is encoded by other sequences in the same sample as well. DNA of the CDR3: TGTGCCAGCAGCCCACAGGGCTCCTACAATGAGCAGTTCTTC. It codes for CASSPQGSYNEQFF. This chain links TRBV7-3 with TRBJ2-1; D possibly corresponds to TRBD1 (6 bases). The V end lost 5 bases, the J end lost 0 bases, and 8 bases lay between the germline ends. The CDR3 runs to 14 residues. Germline values: CDR1 SGHTA, CDR2 FQGTGA.

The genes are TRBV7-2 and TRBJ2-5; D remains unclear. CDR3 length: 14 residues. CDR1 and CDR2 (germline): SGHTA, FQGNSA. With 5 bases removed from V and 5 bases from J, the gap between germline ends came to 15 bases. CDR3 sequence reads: CASSETLAVETQYF. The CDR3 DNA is TGTGCCAGCAGCGAGACACTGGCCGTGGAGACCCAGTACTTC.

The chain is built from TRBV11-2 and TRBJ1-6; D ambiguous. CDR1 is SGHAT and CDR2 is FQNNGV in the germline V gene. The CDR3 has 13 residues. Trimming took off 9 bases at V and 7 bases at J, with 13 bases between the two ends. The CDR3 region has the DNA TGTGCCAGTCGCCGCCTCGGGAATTCACCCCTCCACTTT. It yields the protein CASRRLGNSPLHF.

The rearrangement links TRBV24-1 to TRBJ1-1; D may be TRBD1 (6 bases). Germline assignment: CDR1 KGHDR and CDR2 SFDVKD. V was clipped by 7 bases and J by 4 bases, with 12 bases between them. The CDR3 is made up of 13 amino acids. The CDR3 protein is CATRGGPSTEAFF. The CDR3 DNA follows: TGTGCCACCAGAGGGGGACCCAGCACTGAAGCTTTCTTT.

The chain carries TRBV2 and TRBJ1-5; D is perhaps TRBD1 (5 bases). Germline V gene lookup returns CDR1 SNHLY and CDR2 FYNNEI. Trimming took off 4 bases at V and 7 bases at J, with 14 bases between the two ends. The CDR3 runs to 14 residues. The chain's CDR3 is CASSGEGQGQPQHF. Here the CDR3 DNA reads TGTGCCAGCAGTGGGGAAGGTCAGGGCCAGCCCCAGCATTTT.

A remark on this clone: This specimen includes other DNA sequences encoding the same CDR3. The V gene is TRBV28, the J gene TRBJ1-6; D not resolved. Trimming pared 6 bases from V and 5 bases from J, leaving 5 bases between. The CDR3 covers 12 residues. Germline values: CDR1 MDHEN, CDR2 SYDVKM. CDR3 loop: CASRLNNSPLHF. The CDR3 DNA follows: TGTGCCAGCAGACTAAATAATTCACCCCTCCACTTT.

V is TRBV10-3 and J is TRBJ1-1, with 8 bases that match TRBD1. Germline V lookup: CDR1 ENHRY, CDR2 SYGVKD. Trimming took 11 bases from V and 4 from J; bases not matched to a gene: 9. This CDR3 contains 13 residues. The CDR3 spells CAVVGQGGTEAFF. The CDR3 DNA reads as TGTGCCGTCGTAGGACAGGGAGGCACTGAAGCTTTCTTT.

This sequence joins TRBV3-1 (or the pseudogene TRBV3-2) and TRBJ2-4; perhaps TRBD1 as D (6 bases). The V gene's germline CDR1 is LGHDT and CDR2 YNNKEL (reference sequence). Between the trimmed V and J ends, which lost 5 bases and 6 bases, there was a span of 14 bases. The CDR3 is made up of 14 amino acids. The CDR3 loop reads CASSSGQTSNIQYF. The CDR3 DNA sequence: TGTGCCAGCAGCTCGGGACAAACCTCAAACATTCAGTACTTC.

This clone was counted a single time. The CDR3 region has the DNA TGTGCCAGCTCACCACGGTTTGGAGAGGACACTGAAGCTTTCTTT. This translates into CASSPRFGEDTEAFF. The chain joins TRBV18 to TRBJ1-1, with unresolved D. Germline assignment: CDR1 KGHSH and CDR2 LQKENI. The CDR3 is 15 residues long. Trimming shortened V by 1 base and J by 3 bases, and 12 bases separated the two germline ends. The complete variable domain, with remaining parts taken from reference TRBV18 and TRBJ1-1, reads NAGVMQNPRHLVRRRGQEARLRCSPMKGHSHVYWYRQLPEEGLKFMVYLQKENIIDESGMPKERFSAEFPKEGPSILRIQQVVRGDSAAYFCASSPRFGEDTEAFFGQGTRLTVV.

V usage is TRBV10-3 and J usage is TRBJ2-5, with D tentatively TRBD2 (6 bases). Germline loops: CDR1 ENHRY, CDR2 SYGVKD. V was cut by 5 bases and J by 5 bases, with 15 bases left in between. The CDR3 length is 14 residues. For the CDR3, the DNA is TGTGCCATCAGTCTCGGGGGAGTTAGGGAGACCCAGTACTTC. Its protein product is CAISLGGVRETQYF.

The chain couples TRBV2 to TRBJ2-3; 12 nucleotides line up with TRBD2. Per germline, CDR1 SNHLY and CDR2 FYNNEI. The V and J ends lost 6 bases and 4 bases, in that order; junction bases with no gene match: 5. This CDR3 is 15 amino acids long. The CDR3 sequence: CASRRLAGVADTQYF. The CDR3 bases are TGTGCCAGCAGGAGACTAGCGGGAGTAGCAGATACGCAGTATTTT.

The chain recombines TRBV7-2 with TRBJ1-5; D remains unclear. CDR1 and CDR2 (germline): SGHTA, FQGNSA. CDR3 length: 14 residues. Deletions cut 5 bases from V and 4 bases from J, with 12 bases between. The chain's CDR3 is CASSPSGSNQPQHF. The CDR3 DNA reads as TGTGCCAGCAGCCCTTCAGGTTCAAATCAGCCCCAGCATTTT.

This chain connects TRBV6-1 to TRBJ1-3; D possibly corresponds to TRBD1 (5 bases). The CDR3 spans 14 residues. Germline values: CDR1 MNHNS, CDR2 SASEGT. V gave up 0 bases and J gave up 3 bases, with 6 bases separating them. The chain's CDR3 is CASSEAGDGNTIYF. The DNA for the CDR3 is TGTGCCAGCAGTGAAGCAGGGGATGGAAACACCATATATTTT.

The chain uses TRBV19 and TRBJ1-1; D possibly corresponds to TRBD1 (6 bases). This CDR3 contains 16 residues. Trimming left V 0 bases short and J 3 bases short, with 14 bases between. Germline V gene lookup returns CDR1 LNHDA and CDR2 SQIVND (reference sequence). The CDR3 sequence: CASSIDGNRADTEAFF. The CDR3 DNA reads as TGTGCCAGTAGTATAGATGGCAACAGGGCGGACACTGAAGCTTTCTTT. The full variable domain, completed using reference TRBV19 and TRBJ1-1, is DGGITQSPKYLFRKEGQNVTLSCEQNLNHDAMYWYRQDPGQGLRLIYYSQIVNDFQKGDIAEGYSVSREKKESFPLTVTSAQKNPTAFYLCASSIDGNRADTEAFFGQGTRLTVV.

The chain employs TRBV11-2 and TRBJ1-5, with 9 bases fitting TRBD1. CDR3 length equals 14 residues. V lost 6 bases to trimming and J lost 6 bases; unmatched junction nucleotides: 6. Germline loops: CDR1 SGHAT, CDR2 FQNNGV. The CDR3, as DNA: TGTGCCAGCAGACCCGGGACAGGGCTTCAGCCCCAGCATTTT. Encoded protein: CASRPGTGLQPQHF.

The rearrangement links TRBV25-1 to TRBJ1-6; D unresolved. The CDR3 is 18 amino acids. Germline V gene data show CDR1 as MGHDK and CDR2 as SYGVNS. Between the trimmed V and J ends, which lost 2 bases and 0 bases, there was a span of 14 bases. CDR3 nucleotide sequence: TGTGCCAGCAGTGAAGGCCCCAGGAAGAGCTCCTATAATTCACCCCTCCACTTT. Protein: CASSEGPRKSSYNSPLHF.

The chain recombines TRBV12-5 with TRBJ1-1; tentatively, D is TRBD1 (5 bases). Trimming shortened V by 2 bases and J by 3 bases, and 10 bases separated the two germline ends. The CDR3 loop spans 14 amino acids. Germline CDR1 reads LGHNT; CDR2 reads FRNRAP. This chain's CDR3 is CASGLWGGDTEAFF. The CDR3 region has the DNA TGTGCTAGTGGTTTGTGGGGAGGGGACACTGAAGCTTTCTTT.

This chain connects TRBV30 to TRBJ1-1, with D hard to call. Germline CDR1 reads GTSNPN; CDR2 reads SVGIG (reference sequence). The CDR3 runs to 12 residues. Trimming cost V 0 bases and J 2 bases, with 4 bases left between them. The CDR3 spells CAWSVLNTEAFF. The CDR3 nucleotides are TGTGCCTGGAGTGTGTTAAACACTGAAGCTTTCTTT.

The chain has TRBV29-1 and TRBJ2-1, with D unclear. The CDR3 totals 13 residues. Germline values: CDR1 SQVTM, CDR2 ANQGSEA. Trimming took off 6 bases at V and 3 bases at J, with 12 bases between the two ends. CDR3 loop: CSVPGVGYNEQFF. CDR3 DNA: TGCAGCGTGCCCGGAGTTGGCTACAATGAGCAGTTCTTC.

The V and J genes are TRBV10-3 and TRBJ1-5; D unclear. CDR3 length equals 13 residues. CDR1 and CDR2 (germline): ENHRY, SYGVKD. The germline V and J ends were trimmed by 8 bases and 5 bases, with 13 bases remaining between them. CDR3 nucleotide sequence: TGTGCCATCCGAGCCAGACTCTATCAGCCCCAGCATTTT. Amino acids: CAIRARLYQPQHF.

CDR3 sequence: CASSLRGLGNEKLFF. CDR3 sequence (DNA): TGTGCCAGCAGCTTGAGGGGGCTCGGTAATGAAAAACTGTTTTTT. The chain uses TRBV5-6 and TRBJ1-4, with 7 bases that match TRBD1. The germline CDR1 and CDR2 sequences are SGHDT and YYEEEE. This CDR3 region has 15 residues. The ends lost 1 base at V and 4 bases at J; junction bases unmatched: 4. Using reference TRBV5-6 and TRBJ1-4 for the parts outside the CDR3, the full variable domain is DAGVTQSPTHLIKTRGQQVTLRCSPKSGHDTVSWYQQALGQGPQFIFQYYEEEERQRGNFPDRFSGHQFPNYSSELNVNALLLGDSALYLCASSLRGLGNEKLFFGSGTQLSVL.